Below, 10 T cell receptor beta chains from the same sample are listed, as sequenced in a study of cytomegalovirus exposure and HLA in healthy donors. The PCR ran on 60 Vbeta and 13 Jbeta primers. Using immunoSEQ multiplex PCR, the repertoire was profiled, and TCRdb retains in-frame clones only, with some absent. The sample includes roughly 65,000 clones, 80% of them seen just once. Sequenced material: PBMCs. The receptor set was obtained from a woman aged 25 to 45 in good health and CMV-seronegative.

CDR3 loop: CAWKTSGTSYEQYF. The DNA for the CDR3 is TGTGCCTGGAAGACTAGCGGAACCTCCTACGAGCAGTACTTC. The chain is built from TRBV30 and TRBJ2-7; 9 nucleotides match TRBD2. Germline V CDR1 and CDR2: GTSNPN, SVGIG (reference sequence). The J segment lost 0 bases and the V segment lost 4 bases, leaving 4 bases of the junction unmatched. CDR3 size: 14 residues.

The rearrangement uses TRBV6-5 and TRBJ1-5; no reliable D call. From germline, CDR1 is MNHEY and CDR2 SVGAGI. The germline V and J ends were trimmed by 2 bases and 0 bases, with 5 bases remaining between them. This CDR3 spans 14 amino acids. In DNA form, the CDR3 reads TGTGCCAGCAGTTACCGGGGTAGCAATCAGCCCCAGCATTTT. Amino acid sequence: CASSYRGSNQPQHF.

The V gene is TRBV29-1, the J gene TRBJ2-5, with D perhaps TRBD1 (5 bases). Trimming took off 5 bases at V and 4 bases at J, with 11 bases between the two ends. Per the germline V gene, CDR1 is SQVTM and CDR2 is ANQGSEA. This CDR3 is built from 12 residues. CDR3 in amino acids: CSVQGFVETQYF. DNA for the CDR3: TGCAGCGTTCAGGGTTTTGTAGAGACCCAGTACTTC.

This clone has more than one count but fewer than ten. The chain has TRBV27 and TRBJ1-6; 8 nucleotides agree with TRBD1. The CDR3 runs to 14 residues. Per the germline V gene, CDR1 is MNHEY and CDR2 is SMNVEV (reference sequence). V was pared by 4 bases and J by 8 bases, with 4 bases of the junction left unmatched. The DNA for the CDR3 is TGTGCCAGCAGTTCGAGACAGGGGCATTCACCCCTCCACTTT. Protein: CASSSRQGHSPLHF.

This chain connects TRBV5-1 to TRBJ2-5; the match to TRBD1 covers 10 bases. CDR1 is SGHRS, CDR2 YFSETQ, per germline. Trimming cost V 2 bases and J 3 bases; bases outside gene matches: 4. This CDR3 has 15 amino acids. CDR3 bases: TGCGCCAGCAGCTTCCCTGGGACAGGGGAAGAGACCCAGTACTTC. The encoded protein is CASSFPGTGEETQYF.

The V and J genes are TRBV29-1 and TRBJ2-2; 10 nucleotides match TRBD2. The germline V gene has CDR1 SQVTM and CDR2 ANQGSEA. The trim removed 6 bases at V and 7 bases at J, leaving 26 bases unmatched. The CDR3 runs to 20 residues. The CDR3 spells CSVLTWSGLARGAQGGELFF. The CDR3 bases are TGCAGCGTCCTCACTTGGTCGGGACTAGCGCGGGGGGCTCAAGGCGGGGAGCTGTTTTTT.

The chain carries TRBV11-2 and TRBJ1-2, with D unresolved. The CDR3 runs to 17 residues. Trimming took 1 base from V and 7 from J, leaving 22 bases between them. Per germline, CDR1 SGHAT and CDR2 FQNNGV. CDR3 in amino acids: CASSLGPAGGPISGYTF. DNA for the CDR3: TGTGCCAGCAGCTTAGGCCCTGCCGGAGGCCCAATCTCTGGCTACACCTTC.

This chain uses TRBV25-1 with TRBJ1-5; D may be TRBD1 (5 bases). CDR3 length equals 13 residues. Between the trimmed V and J ends, which lost 8 bases and 3 bases, there was a span of 11 bases. The germline gives CDR1 MGHDK, CDR2 SYGVNS. CDR3 nucleotides: TGTGCCAGCGGAGACAGAACCAATCAGCCCCAGCATTTT. Encoded protein: CASGDRTNQPQHF.

The sample holds one count of this clone. The chain is built from TRBV5-1 and TRBJ2-3; 9 positions agree with TRBD2. The CDR3 consists of 17 residues. Germline V gene data show CDR1 as SGHRS and CDR2 as YFSETQ. V was pared by 3 bases and J by 2 bases, with 10 bases of the junction left unmatched. The CDR3 bases are TGCGCCAGCAGCTCGGGGCCCAGCGGGGGGACCACAGATACGCAGTATTTT. It codes for CASSSGPSGGTTDTQYF.

This clone was counted once. This chain uses TRBV7-8 with TRBJ2-3; 8 bases align to TRBD1. The J segment lost 5 bases and the V segment lost 0 bases, leaving 13 bases of the junction unmatched. CDR1 is SGHVS and CDR2 is FQNEAQ in the germline V gene. The CDR3 loop spans 18 amino acids. CDR3 protein: CASSLAPAGGLGEDTQYF. The DNA of the CDR3 is TGTGCCAGCAGCTTAGCCCCCGCAGGGGGCCTCGGGGAAGATACGCAGTATTTT.